Given below is one T cell receptor beta chain in context. The data were obtained in a study of cytomegalovirus exposure and HLA in healthy donors. The PCR ran on 60 Vbeta and 13 Jbeta primers. TCRdb's copy holds only in-frame clones and misses some; the assay was immunoSEQ multiplex PCR. The profile shows 90,000 to 130,000 clones, around 74% of them singletons. In germline, CDR1 is SNHLY, CDR2 FYNNEI. V lost 6 bases and J 4 bases, leaving 18 bases between the germline ends. The CDR3 loop spans 15 amino acids. What was sequenced was PBMCs. This receptor was obtained from a man younger than 45 in good health and CMV-seropositive. The V call is TRBV2, the J call TRBJ1-1; a possible D gene is TRBD1 (6 bases). The CDR3 DNA reads TGTGCCAGCAGGGGCGCCACAGGGCTCGGCACTGAAGCTTTCTTT. As protein: CASRGATGLGTEAFF.